Listed here is a single T cell receptor beta chain. The data are from a study of shared clonotypes between healthy human individuals. Study overall: Those who served as donors were a couple of women and a few men between the ages of 18 and 49.

CDR3 length: 14 amino acids. The germline V gene encodes CDR1 SQVTM and CDR2 ANQGSEA. The V segment lost 4 bases and the J segment 11 bases; nucleotides outside the gene matches: 11. Generated by immunoSEQ multiplex PCR, the TCRdb table keeps only in-frame clones and is missing some. The repertoire has around 1.1 million clones, 77% of them found once; the top ten carry approximately 0.95%. The sequencing input was memory CD4+ T cells from PBMCs. Subset given: CD45RA-negative fraction. The TCR comes from a man between 18 and 35 years old in good health. Some clones in this sample may be carry-over from other donors' samples. V gene TRBV29-1 combines with J gene TRBJ2-1, with 10 nucleotides matching TRBD2. The CDR3 coding sequence is TGCAGCGTTGTACGCAGCGGGGGGGATCAAAAGCAGTTCTTC. Translation: CSVVRSGGDQKQFF.